This entry describes one T cell receptor beta chain. Its specificity is not known. This specimen comes from a study of cytomegalovirus exposure and HLA in healthy donors. Study outcomes and limitations: In a later analysis, CMV-associated beta chains were mostly HLA-associated, it appeared. In an earlier analysis, most TCR beta V segments were productive about 87% or about 30% of the time. In vitro assays verified that a few CMV-associated chains recognized CMV antigens specifically.

Per the germline V gene, CDR1 is MNHEY and CDR2 is SMNVEV (reference sequence). The CDR3 is 14 residues long. With 4 bases clipped from V and 3 bases from J, the junction kept 4 bases outside the gene matches. The PCR had 60 Vbeta and 13 Jbeta primers. Per the authors' pipeline: About 11 million of the approximately 80 million unique TCR beta chains counted in a later analysis were shared. Repertoires were generated with immunoSEQ multiplex PCR, while TCRdb's copy carries only in-frame clones and drops some. That table is the source of V, J and clone size, and D and trimming were worked out from the DNA. The repertoire holds 100,000 to 120,000 clones, around 80% seen once, with approximately 6.9% in the top ten.

The clonotype originates from a man aged 30-40 years in good health and CMV-seropositive. Specimen: PBMCs. This chain connects TRBV27 to TRBJ1-1; TRBD1 agrees at 8 bases. The CDR3 region is CASSWNRGDTEAFF. CDR3 coding DNA: TGTGCCAGCAGTTGGAACAGGGGGGACACTGAAGCTTTCTTT.